Below are 18 T cell receptor beta chains sequenced from a single sample in a study of shared clonotypes between healthy human individuals. TCRdb's copy holds only in-frame clones and misses some; the assay was immunoSEQ multiplex PCR. This sample has some 2.3 million clones, with 80% to 95% found just once. Sequencing was performed on naive CD4+ T cells from PBMCs. The subset was: CD45RA+ positively selected. These receptors were obtained from a man aged 18 to 29 in good health. Some clones in this sample may be carry-over from other donors' samples.

The CDR3 DNA follows: TGCGCCAGCAGTCAATTCAGGGGGCGCGAAGCTTTCTTT. This encodes CASSQFRGREAFF. The chain has TRBV10-2 and TRBJ1-1; the match to TRBD1 covers 8 bases. The germline V gene has CDR1 WSHSY and CDR2 SAAADI. With V trimmed by 5 bases and J by 8 bases, 7 bases remained unmatched. The CDR3 contains 13 residues.

This clone has only one observation. J is TRBJ2-4 and V is TRBV30; weak D call: TRBD1 (5 bases). Germline V gene sequence: CDR1 GTSNPN, CDR2 SVGIG (reference sequence). Trimming removed 8 bases at V and 1 base at J, with 15 bases between. The CDR3 length is 14 residues. This CDR3 is CAGSGSGAKNIQYF. In DNA, the CDR3 is TGTGCCGGGTCCGGGTCAGGGGCCAAAAACATTCAGTACTTC.

The gene calls are TRBV12-2 and TRBJ1-4; the DNA was not used to check the table's D call, TRBD1. TRBV12-2 is a pseudogene. This CDR3 spans 14 amino acids. DNA of the CDR3: TGTGCAAGTCGCTTACCCCAGGGCGGTGAAAAACTGTTTTTT. As protein: CASRLPQGGEKLFF.

The chain employs TRBV6-6 and TRBJ1-2, with D maybe TRBD1 (5 bases). The germline V gene has CDR1 MNHNY and CDR2 SVGAGI (reference sequence). The ends were cut back, 4 bases at V and 3 bases at J, with 9 bases in the middle. This CDR3 comprises 13 residues. Here the CDR3 reads CASSFGTDYGYTF. Written as DNA, the CDR3 is TGTGCCAGCAGTTTCGGGACCGACTATGGCTACACCTTC.

V and J are TRBV7-2 and TRBJ2-6; D ambiguous. The CDR3 is 15 residues long. Germline CDR1 and CDR2: SGHTA and FQGNSA. Trimming left V 5 bases short and J 2 bases short, with 10 bases between. CDR3 in DNA: TGTGCCAGCAGCAAGGGCCCGCCTGGGGCCAACGTCCTGACTTTC. Its translation: CASSKGPPGANVLTF.

This clone showed up just once. V usage is TRBV7-9 and J usage is TRBJ2-4; D assignment may be TRBD1 or TRBD2 (6 bases each). CDR3 length: 17 residues. Trimming removed 5 bases from V and 0 bases from J, with 17 bases in between. Germline V CDR1 and CDR2: SEHNR, FQNEAQ (reference sequence). The CDR3 region has the DNA TGTGCCAGCAGCCCATGGGGGCTAGCGCTAGCCAAAAACATTCAGTACTTC. It translates to CASSPWGLALAKNIQYF.

On this clone: The sample carries other DNA sequences with the same CDR3. The chain recombines TRBV10-1 with TRBJ2-3; D remains unclear. In germline, CDR1 is WNHNN, CDR2 SYGVQD (reference sequence). CDR3 length: 12 amino acids. Trimming removed 8 bases at V and 0 bases at J, with 6 bases between. The CDR3 DNA is TGCGCCAGCGGCTCGAGCACAGATACGCAGTATTTT. This translates into CASGSSTDTQYF.

Turning to this clone: Other DNA sequences in the sample encode the same CDR3. The chain employs TRBV9 and TRBJ2-1; 10 bases match TRBD2. V trimming: 3 bases; J trimming: 3 bases; junction bases outside the gene matches: 3. Germline values: CDR1 SGDLS, CDR2 YYNGEE. The CDR3 spans 15 residues. The CDR3 here is CASSARTSGYNEQFF. In DNA form, the CDR3 reads TGTGCCAGCAGCGCCCGGACTAGCGGCTACAATGAGCAGTTCTTC.

The chain links TRBV5-1 to TRBJ2-3; 7 bases agree with TRBD2. V lost 1 base to trimming and J lost 3 bases; unmatched junction nucleotides: 2. Germline loops: CDR1 SGHRS, CDR2 YFSETQ. The CDR3 length is 14 residues. The CDR3 protein is CASSLISGTDTQYF. CDR3 in DNA: TGCGCCAGCAGCTTGATTAGCGGGACAGATACGCAGTATTTT.

The chain carries TRBV5-1 and TRBJ2-5; 9 nucleotides match TRBD2. Germline V gene data show CDR1 as SGHRS and CDR2 as YFSETQ. V trimming: 4 bases; J trimming: 5 bases; junction bases outside the gene matches: 6. The CDR3 loop spans 14 amino acids. The CDR3: CASSDDSGSETQYF. The CDR3, as DNA: TGCGCCAGCAGCGACGATAGCGGGAGCGAGACCCAGTACTTC.

The chain links TRBV6-4 to TRBJ2-3; D may be TRBD2 (5 bases). The CDR3 is 16 residues long. Trimming left V 0 bases short and J 0 bases short, with 10 bases between. Germline-derived CDR1 and CDR2 are MRHNA and SNTAGT. CDR3 DNA sequence: TGTGCCAGCAGTGACTCATGGGGAGAGAGCACAGATACGCAGTATTTT. This gives the protein CASSDSWGESTDTQYF.

The rearrangement links TRBV10-1 to TRBJ2-1; D may be TRBD2 (5 bases). The CDR3 contains 16 residues. The V gene lost 6 bases and the J gene lost 0 bases, with 15 bases spanning the gap. Germline-derived CDR1 and CDR2 are WNHNN and SYGVQD (reference sequence). As DNA, the CDR3 is TGCGCCAGCAGCTCGTCGCGAGGGAGCTCCTACAATGAGCAGTTCTTC. It codes for CASSSSRGSSYNEQFF.

The CDR3 protein is CAIRFGDTQYF. Written as DNA, the CDR3 is TGTGCCATCAGATTCGGGGATACGCAGTATTTT. The chain couples TRBV10-3 to TRBJ2-3, with D unresolved. The germline V gene has CDR1 ENHRY and CDR2 SYGVKD. Trimming left V 6 bases short and J 6 bases short, with 7 bases between. The CDR3 covers 11 residues.

The gene calls are TRBV7-2 and TRBJ2-2; 11 positions match TRBD2. The CDR3 length is 18 residues. CDR1 and CDR2 from the germline V gene are SGHTA and FQGNSA. Trimming removed 5 bases from V and 6 bases from J; junction bases left unmatched: 14. The CDR3 is CASSIPIAGGPLAGELFF. The CDR3 nucleotides are TGTGCCAGCAGCATCCCAATAGCGGGAGGGCCTCTCGCCGGGGAGCTGTTTTTT.

This CDR3 is CASSLFGGSYNEQFF. The CDR3 nucleotides are TGCGCCAGCAGCTTGTTCGGCGGGAGTTACAATGAGCAGTTCTTC. This chain uses TRBV5-1 with TRBJ2-1, with TRBD2 identical over 7 bases. Germline CDR1 reads SGHRS; CDR2 reads YFSETQ. J was trimmed by 4 bases and V by 1 base; bases with no gene match: 5. The CDR3 length is 15 residues.

The rearrangement uses TRBV5-1 and TRBJ1-1; D call uncertain. Germline V gene sequence: CDR1 SGHRS, CDR2 YFSETQ. V lost 4 bases and J 4 bases, leaving 11 bases between the germline ends. The CDR3 is made up of 13 amino acids. The CDR3 DNA follows: TGCGCCAGCAGCCCCGAGGGTTTCACTGAAGCTTTCTTT. Its translation: CASSPEGFTEAFF.

The chain uses TRBV5-1 and TRBJ2-1; perhaps D is TRBD1 or TRBD2 (5 bases each). Trimming pared 0 bases from V and 4 bases from J, leaving 11 bases between. Germline CDR1 is SGHRS and CDR2 is YFSETQ. This CDR3 spans 15 amino acids. The CDR3 DNA reads as TGCGCCAGCAGCTTGGACGGGACGACATACAATGAGCAGTTCTTC. Translation gives CASSLDGTTYNEQFF.

The count of this clone is one. The V and J genes are TRBV30 and TRBJ2-4; no firm D call. This CDR3 spans 15 amino acids. CDR1 and CDR2 from the germline V gene are GTSNPN and SVGIG (reference sequence). Trimming removed 1 base from V and 0 bases from J, with 10 bases in between. CDR3 nucleotide sequence: TGTGCCTGGAGTGCAAAGTCGGTAGCCAAAAACATTCAGTACTTC. Residues: CAWSAKSVAKNIQYF.